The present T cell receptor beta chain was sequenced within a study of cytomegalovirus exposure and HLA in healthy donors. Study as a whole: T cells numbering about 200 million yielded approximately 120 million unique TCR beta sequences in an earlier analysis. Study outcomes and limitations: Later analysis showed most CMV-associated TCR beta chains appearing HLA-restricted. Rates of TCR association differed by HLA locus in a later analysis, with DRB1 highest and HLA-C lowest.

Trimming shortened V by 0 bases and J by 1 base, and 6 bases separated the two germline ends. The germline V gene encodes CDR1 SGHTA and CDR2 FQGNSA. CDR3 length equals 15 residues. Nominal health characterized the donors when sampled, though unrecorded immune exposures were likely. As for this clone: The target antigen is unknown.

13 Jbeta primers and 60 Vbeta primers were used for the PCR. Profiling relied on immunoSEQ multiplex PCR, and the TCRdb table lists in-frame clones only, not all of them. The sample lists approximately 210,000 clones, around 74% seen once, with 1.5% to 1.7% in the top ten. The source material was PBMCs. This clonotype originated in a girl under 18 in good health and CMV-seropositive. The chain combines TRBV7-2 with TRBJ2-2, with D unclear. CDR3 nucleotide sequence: TGTGCCAGCAGCTTAGCGCTCGGGAACACCGGGGAGCTGTTTTTT. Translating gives CASSLALGNTGELFF.